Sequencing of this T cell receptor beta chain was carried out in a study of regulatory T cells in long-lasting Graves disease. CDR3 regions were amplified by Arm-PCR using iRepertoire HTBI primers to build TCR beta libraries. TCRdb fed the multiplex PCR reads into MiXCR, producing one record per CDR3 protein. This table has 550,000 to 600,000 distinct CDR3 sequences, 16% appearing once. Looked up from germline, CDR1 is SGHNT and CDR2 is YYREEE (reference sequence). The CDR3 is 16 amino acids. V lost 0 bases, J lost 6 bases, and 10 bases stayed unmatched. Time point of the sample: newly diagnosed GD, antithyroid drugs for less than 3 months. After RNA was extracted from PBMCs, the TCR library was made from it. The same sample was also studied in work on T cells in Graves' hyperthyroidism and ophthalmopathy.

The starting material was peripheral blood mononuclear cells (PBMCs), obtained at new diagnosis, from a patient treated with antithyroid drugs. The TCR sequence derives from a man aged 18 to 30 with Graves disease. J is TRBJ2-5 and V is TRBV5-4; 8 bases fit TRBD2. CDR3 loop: CASSLAGGGRGKTQYF. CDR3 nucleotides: TGTGCCAGCAGCTTGGCCGGGGGGGGCCGGGGGAAGACCCAGTACTTC.